Each of the 5 T cell receptor beta chains below was sequenced from the same sample in a study of tissue T cells after allogeneic stem cell transplantation. Produced via immunoSEQ multiplex PCR; TCRdb's table is partial and in-frame only. The table records about 26,000 clones, less than 95% of them present only once. The starting material was blood, obtained before transplantation. The receptors originated from a male donor at least 60 years old who later had graft-versus-host disease after an allogeneic stem cell transplant.

This clone was recorded a few times. This chain connects TRBV9 to TRBJ2-1; the match to TRBD2 covers 7 bases. The trim removed 2 bases at V and 9 bases at J, leaving 8 bases unmatched. This CDR3 is 14 amino acids long. Germline V gene sequence: CDR1 SGDLS, CDR2 YYNGEE. This CDR3 reads CASSVVAGDGEQFF. DNA of the CDR3: TGTGCCAGCAGCGTTGTAGCGGGTGATGGTGAGCAGTTCTTC.

The rearrangement links TRBV18 to TRBJ2-7; D not resolved. V dropped 4 bases and J dropped 9 bases, with 13 bases sitting between them. Germline assignment: CDR1 KGHSH and CDR2 LQKENI. The CDR3 is 12 residues long. CDR3 region: CASSRSGTGQYF. The CDR3 region has the DNA TGTGCCAGCTCACGGTCCGGAACCGGGCAGTACTTC.

The gene calls are TRBV9 and TRBJ2-1; 8 positions match TRBD2. The CDR3 contains 17 residues. In germline, CDR1 is SGDLS, CDR2 YYNGEE. The V and J ends lost 4 bases and 7 bases, in that order; junction bases with no gene match: 16. The chain's CDR3 is CASSPLAGGKGGNEQFF. CDR3 DNA sequence: TGTGCCAGCAGCCCTTTGGCGGGAGGCAAGGGCGGAAATGAGCAGTTCTTC.

Here the CDR3 reads CASSIVPVFSYEQYF. CDR3 DNA sequence: TGTGCCAGTAGTATTGTGCCAGTTTTCAGCTACGAGCAGTACTTC. The chain couples TRBV19 to TRBJ2-7; D call uncertain. V lost 3 bases, J lost 3 bases, and 15 bases lay in between. The CDR3 consists of 15 residues. Germline CDR1 is LNHDA and CDR2 is SQIVND (reference sequence).

The V gene is TRBV13, the J gene TRBJ2-3, with 7 nucleotides matching TRBD2. The germline V gene encodes CDR1 PRHDT and CDR2 FYEKMQ (reference sequence). The length of the CDR3 is 17 residues. The J segment lost 0 bases and the V segment lost 0 bases, leaving 6 bases of the junction unmatched. The CDR3 DNA reads as TGTGCCAGCAGCTTAGGCCTGGGGCGGGGGAGCACAGATACGCAGTATTTT. This encodes CASSLGLGRGSTDTQYF.